These T cell receptor beta chains were read from a single sample in a study of response to subunit inactivated influenza vaccine. TCRdb processed the RT-PCR reads anew with MiXCR; each CDR3 protein has one entry. The sample lists hundreds of thousands of distinct CDR3 sequences, 7.5% to 8.5% occurring once. Specimen: PBMCs from blood, collected around 2 years after vaccination. These receptors came from a man between 50 and 75 years old who received an inactivated influenza vaccine. CDR3s include the opening cysteine and the closing phenylalanine or tryptophan. The D gene is left open where the match is weak.

D gene: -; V gene: TRBV10-3; CDR3 protein: CAIGAPGVYNEQFF
D gene: -; V gene: TRBV11-2; CDR3 protein: CASSGGWGTVVSNQPQHF
D gene: -; V gene: TRBV2; CDR3 protein: CASSVRARTEAFF
D gene: TRBD1; V gene: TRBV4-2; CDR3 protein: CASSPQGVGTEAFF
D gene: -; V gene: TRBV5-6; CDR3 protein: CASSPRAAVLDSPLHF
D gene: TRBD1; V gene: TRBV7-9; CDR3 protein: CASSRQGSPDTQYF
D gene: -; V gene: TRBV20-1; CDR3 protein: CSASVRETQYF
D gene: -; V gene: TRBV2; CDR3 protein: CASSEFGGPDTDTQYF
D gene: -; V gene: TRBV7-2; CDR3 protein: CASSSPAQNIQYF
D gene: -; V gene: TRBV28; CDR3 protein: CASSNREKRYNEQFF
D gene: -; V gene: TRBV12-3/TRBV12-4; CDR3 protein: CASGGTSYEQYF
D gene: -; V gene: TRBV5-1; CDR3 protein: CASSSRVMETQYF
D gene: -; V gene: TRBV12-3/TRBV12-4; CDR3 protein: CASSIRVLAGELFF
D gene: TRBD1; V gene: TRBV10-3; CDR3 protein: CAISAPGQGTSGANVLTF
D gene: TRBD2; V gene: TRBV15; CDR3 protein: CATSRSGTSSHEQYF
D gene: TRBD1; V gene: TRBV15; CDR3 protein: CATSRRTGGVETQYF
D gene: -; V gene: TRBV20-1; CDR3 protein: CSALGERTNQETQYF
D gene: TRBD1; V gene: TRBV5-1; CDR3 protein: CASSTGQARPEAFF
D gene: -; V gene: TRBV20-1; CDR3 protein: CSASSRGPYNEQFF
D gene: -; V gene: TRBV10-3; CDR3 protein: CAISDQGFSNQPQHF
D gene: TRBD2; V gene: TRBV11-2; CDR3 protein: CASSLVPGGRETQYF
D gene: -; V gene: TRBV5-1; CDR3 protein: CASMQGWHTGELFF
D gene: -; V gene: TRBV12-3/TRBV12-4; CDR3 protein: CASSVRVDRNGYTF
D gene: -; V gene: TRBV28; CDR3 protein: CASSRRGASSYNEQFF
D gene: -; V gene: TRBV5-6; CDR3 protein: CASSLERRRLTDTQYF
D gene: -; V gene: TRBV4-1; CDR3 protein: CASSPNLDIQYF
D gene: -; V gene: TRBV5-1; CDR3 protein: CASSSGLTTQYF
D gene: -; V gene: TRBV12-3/TRBV12-4; CDR3 protein: CASSFTVSGSSSYEQYF
D gene: -; V gene: TRBV4-2; CDR3 protein: CASSQEVQREQYF
D gene: TRBD2; V gene: TRBV20-1; CDR3 protein: CSAQTSGTKETQYF